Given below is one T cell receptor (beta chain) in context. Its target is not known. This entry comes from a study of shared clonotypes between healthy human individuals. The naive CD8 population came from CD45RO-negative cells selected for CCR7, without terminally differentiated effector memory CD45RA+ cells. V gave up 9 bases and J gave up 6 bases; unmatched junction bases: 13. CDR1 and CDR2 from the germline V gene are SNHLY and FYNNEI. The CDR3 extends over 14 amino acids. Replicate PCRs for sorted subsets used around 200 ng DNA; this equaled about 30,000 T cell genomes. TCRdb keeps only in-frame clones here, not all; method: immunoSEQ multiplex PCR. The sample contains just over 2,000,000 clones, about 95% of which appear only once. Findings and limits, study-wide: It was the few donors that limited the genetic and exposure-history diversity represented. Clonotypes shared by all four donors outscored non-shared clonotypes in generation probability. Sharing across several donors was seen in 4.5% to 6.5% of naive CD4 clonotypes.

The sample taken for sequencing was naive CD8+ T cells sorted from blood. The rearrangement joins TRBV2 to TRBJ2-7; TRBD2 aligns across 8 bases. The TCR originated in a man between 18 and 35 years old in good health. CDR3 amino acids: CASELPGGISEQYF. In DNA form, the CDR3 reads TGTGCCAGTGAACTACCGGGGGGGATCTCCGAGCAGTACTTC.